This T cell receptor beta chain emerged from a study of shared clonotypes between healthy human individuals. With respect to this clone: A read error may be the cause here, since a much bigger clone is one base away. Other nucleotide sequences from this sample produce the same CDR3.

Assay used: immunoSEQ multiplex PCR; TCRdb lists only in-frame clones, some missing. The sample contains hundreds of thousands of clones, 70% to 80% of which appear only once. The material sequenced was PBMCs. This receptor was identified in a woman in her thirties or forties in good health. Some clones in this sample may be carry-over from other donors' samples.

CDR3 bases: TGTGCCAGCAGCCAAGATTCCGAAAAACTGTTTTTT. Its translation: CASSQDSEKLFF. The chain joins TRBV4-2 to TRBJ1-4; unclear D gene. The V end lost 0 bases, the J end lost 8 bases, and 4 bases lay between the germline ends. The germline V gene encodes CDR1 LGHNA and CDR2 YNFKEQ. The CDR3 has 12 amino acids.